Listed here are 25 T cell receptor beta chains from one sample, sequenced in a study of response to subunit inactivated influenza vaccine. TCRdb reprocessed the RT-PCR reads via MiXCR and lists one record per CDR3 protein. The sample has more than 550,000 distinct CDR3 sequences; 10% to 15% are singletons. The specimen comprised PBMCs from blood, sampled on the day of vaccination. These receptors all come from a man aged 50 to 59 who received an inactivated influenza vaccine.

This clonotype was found many times. The chain carries TRBV6-5 and TRBJ2-7; D is perhaps TRBD1 (5 bases). V was cut by 2 bases and J by 5 bases, with 13 bases left in between. In germline, CDR1 is MNHEY, CDR2 SVGAGI. CDR3 length equals 14 residues. For the CDR3, the DNA is TGTGCCAGCAGTTACAACAGGTTCTGGGACGAGCAGTACTTC. It codes for CASSYNRFWDEQYF.

This clonotype was recorded a few times. J is TRBJ2-1 and V is TRBV20-1; no clear D. Germline CDR1 is DFQATT and CDR2 is SNEGSKA (reference sequence). CDR3 size: 16 residues. V dropped 3 bases and J dropped 0 bases, with 15 bases sitting between them. The CDR3 sequence is CSASRRGGTSYNEQFF. The CDR3 region has the DNA TGCAGTGCTAGCCGGCGCGGCGGAACCTCCTACAATGAGCAGTTCTTC.

The chain uses TRBV6-1 and TRBJ2-7; tentative D call: TRBD2 (5 bases). Germline V gene lookup returns CDR1 MNHNS and CDR2 SASEGT. The length of the CDR3 is 19 residues. V lost 6 bases and J 4 bases, leaving 31 bases between the germline ends. For the CDR3, the DNA is TGTGCCAGCAGCCCCTCGCCTGCTAGCTCTATCTCCTACGGGTACGAGCAGTACTTC. Translation gives CASSPSPASSISYGYEQYF.

This clonotype was observed a handful of times. For the CDR3, the DNA is TGTGCCAGCAGACCTGACCCGGGGCCGGGAAATGAGCAGTTCTTC. Translation gives CASRPDPGPGNEQFF. The J gene is TRBJ2-1, the V gene TRBV11-2; D might be TRBD1 or TRBD2, each matching 5 bases. The CDR3 is 15 amino acids. V lost 6 bases to trimming and J lost 7 bases, with 19 bases between them. Germline V gene lookup returns CDR1 SGHAT and CDR2 FQNNGV.

In this sample, this clonotype turned up once. The rearrangement joins TRBV7-2 to TRBJ2-7; the match to TRBD1 covers 7 bases. The CDR3 consists of 14 residues. Germline assignment: CDR1 SGHTA and CDR2 FQGNSA. J was trimmed by 2 bases and V by 6 bases; bases with no gene match: 7. The CDR3 spells CASRAGTATYEQYF. The CDR3 DNA follows: TGTGCCAGCAGGGCCGGGACAGCGACCTACGAGCAGTACTTC.

This clonotype has at least ten counts. The gene calls are TRBV28 and TRBJ1-5, with D maybe TRBD1 (5 bases). The germline V gene encodes CDR1 MDHEN and CDR2 SYDVKM. This CDR3 spans 17 amino acids. V lost 7 bases and J lost 1, with 20 bases in between. CDR3 nucleotide sequence: TGTGCCAGCAAAAAAAAGGTATCAGGGACGAGCAATCAGCCCCAGCATTTT. Its protein is CASKKKVSGTSNQPQHF. Drawing the rest from reference TRBV28 and TRBJ1-5, the complete variable domain is DVKVTQSSRYLVKRTGEKVFLECVQDMDHENMFWYRQDPGLGLRLIYFSYDVKMKEKGDIPEGYSVSREKKERFSLILESASTNQTSMYLCASKKKVSGTSNQPQHFGDGTRLSIL.

The chain carries TRBV28 and TRBJ2-7; 10 bases are shared with TRBD2. The junction had 5 bases not matched to a gene; V was cut back by 5 bases and J by 7 bases. Per the germline V gene, CDR1 is MDHEN and CDR2 is SYDVKM. This CDR3 comprises 13 residues. CDR3 bases: TGTGCCAGCAGTCAGCGGGGGGGGAGGGAGCAGTACTTC. Protein product: CASSQRGGREQYF. The entire variable domain, with the rest obtained from reference TRBV28 and TRBJ2-7, is as follows: DVKVTQSSRYLVKRTGEKVFLECVQDMDHENMFWYRQDPGLGLRLIYFSYDVKMKEKGDIPEGYSVSREKKERFSLILESASTNQTSMYLCASSQRGGREQYFGPGTRLTVT.

The rearrangement links TRBV29-1 to TRBJ1-3, with D unresolved. Deletions cut 4 bases from V and 0 bases from J, with 10 bases between. This CDR3 is built from 14 residues. CDR1 is SQVTM and CDR2 is ANQGSEA in the germline V gene. The DNA of the CDR3 is TGCAGCGTTGCCATGGCAGTCTCTGGAAACACCATATATTTT. Translating gives CSVAMAVSGNTIYF.

The rearrangement joins TRBV6-2 or TRBV6-3 to TRBJ2-1; 7 nucleotides line up with TRBD1. Germline V gene lookup returns CDR1 MNHEY and CDR2 SVGEGT. The CDR3 covers 15 residues. With 5 bases clipped from V and 3 bases from J, the junction kept 7 bases outside the gene matches. CDR3: CASSGTGVSYNEQFF. The CDR3 coding sequence is TGTGCCAGCAGTGGAACAGGGGTGAGCTACAATGAGCAGTTCTTC.

The rearrangement joins TRBV20-1 to TRBJ2-1; 8 bases match TRBD1. The CDR3 has 15 residues. The germline CDR1 and CDR2 sequences are DFQATT and SNEGSKA (reference sequence). With 3 bases clipped from V and 7 bases from J, the junction kept 11 bases outside the gene matches. The CDR3 sequence is CSASKQGAIRNEQFF. The CDR3 DNA reads as TGCAGTGCTAGCAAGCAGGGGGCAATTAGGAATGAGCAGTTCTTC.

This clonotype has more than one count but fewer than ten. The rearrangement uses TRBV11-2 and TRBJ2-7; TRBD2 matches at 10 bases. The length of the CDR3 is 15 residues. Trimming removed 5 bases from V and 6 bases from J; junction bases left unmatched: 10. Per the germline V gene, CDR1 is SGHAT and CDR2 is FQNNGV. The CDR3 spells CASSVFGGLAREQYF. CDR3 in DNA: TGTGCCAGCAGCGTTTTTGGGGGACTAGCGCGCGAGCAGTACTTC.

This rearrangement joins TRBV28 to TRBJ2-7; TRBD2 might be the D (6 bases). This CDR3 is 16 amino acids long. Looked up from germline, CDR1 is MDHEN and CDR2 is SYDVKM. Trimming removed 6 bases at V and 2 bases at J, with 20 bases between. This CDR3 is CASSKSSSALTYEQYF. The CDR3, as DNA: TGTGCCAGCAGCAAAAGCTCTAGCGCCCTTACCTACGAGCAGTACTTC.

This clonotype was detected a few times. The genes are TRBV20-1 and TRBJ2-7; 7 bases agree with TRBD2. This CDR3 contains 14 residues. Germline V lookup: CDR1 DFQATT, CDR2 SNEGSKA (reference sequence). The ends lost 0 bases at V and 3 bases at J; junction bases unmatched: 5. CDR3 coding DNA: TGCAGTGCTAGAGATTGGGGGGGGGGCTACGAGCAGTACTTC. As protein: CSARDWGGGYEQYF.

This clonotype came up a few times. This sequence joins TRBV10-3 and TRBJ2-1; D is tentatively TRBD1 or TRBD2 (5 bases each). The CDR3 totals 17 residues. Germline V CDR1 and CDR2: ENHRY, SYGVKD. Trimming cost V 0 bases and J 4 bases, with 16 bases left between them. The CDR3 protein is CAISESASGAEYNEQFF. DNA for the CDR3: TGTGCCATCAGTGAGTCCGCCTCCGGGGCTGAATACAATGAGCAGTTCTTC.

This clonotype was observed many times. The chain is built from TRBV6-2 or TRBV6-3 and TRBJ1-4, with TRBD1 matching 8 bases. Per germline, CDR1 MNHEY and CDR2 SVGEGT. The CDR3 runs to 14 residues. Trimming at V came to 6 bases and at J to 7 bases, leaving 7 bases not matched to a gene. The DNA of the CDR3 is TGTGCCAGCAGACCTGACAGGGGAGGTGAAAAACTGTTTTTT. It codes for CASRPDRGGEKLFF.

This clonotype was counted a few times. The CDR3 nucleotides are TGTGCCACCAGTGATGCGGACATTTCGGGGACCCAGTACTTC. This encodes CATSDADISGTQYF. The chain uses TRBV24-1 and TRBJ2-5; possibly TRBD1 for D (5 bases). The CDR3 totals 14 residues. Trimming pared 3 bases from V and 7 bases from J, leaving 14 bases between. Germline values: CDR1 KGHDR, CDR2 SFDVKD.

The table lists this clonotype with a few counts. The CDR3 here is CASSVAARDTDTQYF. CDR3 coding DNA: TGTGCCAGCAGCGTAGCGGCGCGGGACACAGATACGCAGTATTTT. The J gene is TRBJ2-3, the V gene TRBV9; D perhaps matches TRBD2 (6 bases). The CDR3 sequence is 15 residues long. Germline loops: CDR1 SGDLS, CDR2 YYNGEE. The V and J ends lost 0 bases and 2 bases respectively, with 10 bases between them.

The rearrangement links TRBV28 to TRBJ1-6; D may be TRBD1 (5 bases). The V end lost 5 bases, the J end lost 4 bases, and 12 bases lay between the germline ends. The V gene's germline CDR1 is MDHEN and CDR2 SYDVKM. CDR3 length: 15 residues. This CDR3 is CASSPRDGYNSPLHF. The CDR3 bases are TGTGCCAGCAGTCCCCGGGACGGTTATAATTCACCCCTCCACTTT.

The V gene is TRBV6-1, the J gene TRBJ1-6; the D is unclear. This CDR3 comprises 15 residues. CDR1 and CDR2 (germline): MNHNS, SASEGT. V was clipped by 6 bases and J by 0 bases, with 9 bases between them. CDR3 region: CASSHEYSYNSPLHF. CDR3 in DNA: TGTGCCAGCAGCCATGAGTACTCCTATAATTCACCCCTCCACTTT.

There are a few counts of this clonotype. J is TRBJ2-3 and V is TRBV7-8, with 10 bases fitting TRBD2. The CDR3 is 17 residues long. The germline V gene encodes CDR1 SGHVS and CDR2 FQNEAQ. V shed 5 bases and J 5 bases; nucleotides not matched to a gene: 13. Written as DNA, the CDR3 is TGTGCCAGCAGCCCCGACCGAGCGGGGGGGCCTAAAGATACGCAGTATTTT. Protein sequence: CASSPDRAGGPKDTQYF.

This clonotype was found many times. The CDR3 loop reads CASSHPYGEQFF. Here the CDR3 DNA reads TGTGCCAGCAGCCACCCTTACGGTGAGCAGTTCTTC. V usage is TRBV4-2 and J usage is TRBJ2-1; D remains ambiguous. V lost 3 bases and J lost 9, with 9 bases in between. CDR3 length equals 12 residues. Germline CDR1 LGHNA, CDR2 YNFKEQ.

The sample holds many counts of this clonotype. The V call is TRBV12-3 or TRBV12-4, the J call TRBJ2-5; TRBD1 agrees at 7 bases. The CDR3 totals 15 residues. V lost 2 bases, J lost 4 bases, and 7 bases stayed unmatched. CDR3 sequence (DNA): TGTGCCAGCAGTTTAAGCCACAGGGGCCCAGAGACCCAGTACTTC. Its protein is CASSLSHRGPETQYF.

The rearrangement uses TRBV20-1 and TRBJ1-1; D remains unclear. Germline V CDR1 and CDR2: DFQATT, SNEGSKA (reference sequence). V was cut by 1 base and J by 0 bases, with 6 bases left in between. The CDR3 length is 13 residues. The CDR3 here is CSARGLVNTEAFF. The CDR3 region has the DNA TGCAGTGCTAGAGGGCTTGTGAACACTGAAGCTTTCTTT.

The table lists this clonotype with a count of one. A much larger clone differs from this one at a single base, so this may be a read error. The V gene is TRBV24-1, the J gene TRBJ2-1; the match to TRBD1 covers 9 bases. Germline V CDR1 and CDR2: KGHDR, SFDVKD. CDR3 length: 15 amino acids. Trimming took 4 bases from V and 8 from J; bases not matched to a gene: 8. CDR3 bases: TGTGCCACCAGTGAAACGGGACAGGGAGGTTATGAGCAGTTCTTC. Translating gives CATSETGQGGYEQFF.

Ten or more counts support this clonotype. The J gene is TRBJ2-1, the V gene TRBV5-1; D is possibly TRBD1 (6 bases). This CDR3 region has 15 residues. V was clipped by 0 bases and J by 3 bases, with 10 bases between them. Germline V gives CDR1 SGHRS, CDR2 YFSETQ. The chain's CDR3 is CASSLEGQDYNEQFF. CDR3 in DNA: TGCGCCAGCAGCTTGGAGGGACAAGACTACAATGAGCAGTTCTTC.